Each of the 28 T cell receptor beta chains below was sequenced from the same sample in a study of CD8 T cells in ankylosing spondylitis. Whole-study results and caveats: A motif of roughly 8 highly homologous TCR beta variants was seen as apparently characteristic of ankylosing spondylitis blood.

These TCRs are of unknown antigen specificity. Each CDR3 protein is one row after TCRdb ran MiXCR on the 5' RACE reads. The sample shows fewer than 500,000 distinct CDR3 sequences, roughly 26% of them seen only once. The material sequenced was blood, either unsorted or a sorted T cell fraction (not recorded which). The receptors here all came from a male donor with ankylosing spondylitis.

The chain couples TRBV24-1 to TRBJ2-2; weak D call: TRBD1 (6 bases). The CDR3 has 16 residues. Germline values: CDR1 KGHDR, CDR2 SFDVKD. V was pared by 4 bases and J by 0 bases, with 11 bases between. DNA of the CDR3: TGTGCCACCAGTGACCAGGACAGAACGAACACCGGGGAGCTGTTTTTT. Amino acids: CATSDQDRTNTGELFF.

The chain couples TRBV20-1 to TRBJ2-5; D tentatively reads TRBD1 or TRBD2 (5 bases each). This CDR3 is built from 13 residues. Germline V CDR1 and CDR2: DFQATT, SNEGSKA (reference sequence). Trimming removed 5 bases from V and 3 bases from J, with 13 bases in between. The CDR3 sequence: CSAPTQEEETQYF. The CDR3 DNA reads as TGCAGTGCTCCAACACAGGAGGAAGAGACCCAGTACTTC.

CDR3 in amino acids: CASSLVDQNTEAFF. In DNA form, the CDR3 reads TGTGCCAGCAGCTTGGTCGATCAGAACACTGAAGCTTTCTTT. The rearrangement links TRBV5-6 to TRBJ1-1; no reliable D call. Trimming took off 0 bases at V and 1 base at J, with 7 bases between the two ends. Looked up from germline, CDR1 is SGHDT and CDR2 is YYEEEE. CDR3 length: 14 residues.

The chain links TRBV11-3 to TRBJ2-1; 9 nucleotides line up with TRBD2. The CDR3 consists of 15 residues. V was clipped by 0 bases and J by 5 bases; unmatched bases: 2. The germline V gene encodes CDR1 SGHNT and CDR2 YENEEA. The CDR3 loop reads CASSLDGLANNEQFF. The CDR3 region has the DNA TGTGCCAGCAGCTTAGACGGACTAGCGAACAATGAGCAGTTCTTC.

This clonotype was observed once. The gene calls are TRBV3-1 and TRBJ1-2; D gene unclear. The germline CDR1 and CDR2 sequences are LGHDT and YNNKEL (reference sequence). Trimming took off 1 base at V and 3 bases at J, with 12 bases between the two ends. The CDR3 is 15 amino acids. The CDR3 sequence: CASSQALDTHYGYTF. In DNA form, the CDR3 reads TGTGCCAGCAGCCAAGCCCTAGACACACACTATGGCTACACCTTC. The full variable domain, in which reference TRBV3-1 and TRBJ1-2 provide the parts outside the CDR3, is DTAVSQTPKYLVTQMGNDKSIKCEQNLGHDTMYWYKQDSKKFLKIMFSYNNKELIINETVPNRFSPKSPDKAHLNLHINSLELGDSAVYFCASSQALDTHYGYTFGSGTRLTVV.

This clonotype was counted only a few times. The chain employs TRBV11-2 and TRBJ1-5, with TRBD1 as a possible D gene (6 bases). The CDR3 loop spans 15 amino acids. Germline values: CDR1 SGHAT, CDR2 FQNNGV. V was cut by 1 base and J by 1 base, with 8 bases left in between. The CDR3, as DNA: TGTGCCAGCAGCTTAGCAGGGGAAAGCAATCAGCCCCAGCATTTT. Translated: CASSLAGESNQPQHF. The entire variable domain, with the rest obtained from reference TRBV11-2 and TRBJ1-5, is as follows: EAGVAQSPRYKIIEKRQSVAFWCNPISGHATLYWYQQILGQGPKLLIQFQNNGVVDDSQLPKDRFSAERLKGVDSTLKIQPAKLEDSAVYLCASSLAGESNQPQHFGDGTRLSIL.

J is TRBJ1-2 and V is TRBV7-9; D remains unclear. V lost 1 base to trimming and J lost 2 bases, with 11 bases between them. The CDR3 totals 15 residues. Germline V gene sequence: CDR1 SEHNR, CDR2 FQNEAQ (reference sequence). CDR3 nucleotide sequence: TGTGCCAGCAGCTTAGATAGGTTAACAAACTATGGCTACACCTTC. It is translated as CASSLDRLTNYGYTF.

The chain joins TRBV5-1 to TRBJ2-2; tentative D call: TRBD2 (6 bases). The CDR3 covers 15 residues. The V and J ends lost 4 bases and 0 bases respectively, with 10 bases between them. CDR1 and CDR2 (germline): SGHRS, YFSETQ. CDR3 residues: CASSERAANTGELFF. The CDR3 coding sequence is TGCGCCAGCAGCGAGCGGGCCGCGAACACCGGGGAGCTGTTTTTT.

As DNA, the CDR3 is TGCGCCAGCAGTGACCGGACTAGCCGTGAGCAGTTCTTC. Amino acid sequence: CASSDRTSREQFF. The rearrangement uses TRBV10-1 and TRBJ2-1; 8 bases are a match to TRBD2. The V and J ends lost 3 bases and 9 bases, in that order; junction bases with no gene match: 4. Germline-derived CDR1 and CDR2 are WNHNN and SYGVQD (reference sequence). This CDR3 region has 13 residues.

This clonotype came up a few times. This chain links TRBV11-3 with TRBJ2-3; TRBD2 is a possible D gene (6 bases). Germline values: CDR1 SGHNT, CDR2 YENEEA. V lost 5 bases to trimming and J lost 6 bases, with 15 bases between them. The CDR3 length is 14 residues. CDR3 protein: CASSPSGPWDTQYF. CDR3 coding DNA: TGTGCCAGCAGCCCCAGCGGGCCCTGGGATACGCAGTATTTT.

This clonotype was counted a few times. This chain links TRBV29-1 with TRBJ2-2, with 12 bases fitting TRBD2. V lost 7 bases and J lost 2; bases outside the gene matches: 2. This CDR3 is built from 14 residues. From germline, CDR1 is SQVTM and CDR2 ANQGSEA. The CDR3 nucleotides read TGCAGCGGACTAGCGGGAGTAAACACCGGGGAGCTGTTTTTT. This encodes CSGLAGVNTGELFF.

This clonotype was recorded many times. V and J are TRBV19 and TRBJ1-1; D remains ambiguous. This CDR3 spans 13 amino acids. Trimming left V 0 bases short and J 5 bases short, with 7 bases between. Germline lookup yields CDR1 LNHDA and CDR2 SQIVND (reference sequence). The CDR3 here is CASSIDRQTEAFF. DNA for the CDR3: TGTGCCAGTAGTATAGATCGTCAGACTGAAGCTTTCTTT. Full variable domain (rest looked up from reference TRBV19 and TRBJ1-1): DGGITQSPKYLFRKEGQNVTLSCEQNLNHDAMYWYRQDPGQGLRLIYYSQIVNDFQKGDIAEGYSVSREKKESFPLTVTSAQKNPTAFYLCASSIDRQTEAFFGQGTRLTVV.

The CDR3: CASSPTGGAMDTQYF. The CDR3 nucleotides are TGTGCCAGCAGTCCAACCGGGGGAGCGATGGATACGCAGTATTTT. This chain joins TRBV6-2 or TRBV6-3 and TRBJ2-3; tentatively, D is TRBD2 (6 bases). Germline V lookup: CDR1 MNHEY, CDR2 SVGEGT. This CDR3 contains 15 residues. V was cut by 5 bases and J by 6 bases, with 18 bases left in between.

This clonotype has more than one count but fewer than ten. The CDR3 spells CAGRDRASNTEAFF. The CDR3 bases are TGTGCCGGCCGGGACAGGGCTTCGAACACTGAAGCTTTCTTT. J is TRBJ1-1 and V is TRBV10-3, with 9 bases fitting TRBD1. CDR3 length equals 14 residues. Germline CDR1 is ENHRY and CDR2 is SYGVKD. V was pared by 11 bases and J by 1 base, with 8 bases of the junction left unmatched.

This clonotype turned up a few times. The chain is built from TRBV5-1 and TRBJ1-2, with D possibly matching TRBD1 (6 bases). This CDR3 comprises 13 residues. Germline lookup yields CDR1 SGHRS and CDR2 YFSETQ. Trimming pared 2 bases from V and 6 bases from J, leaving 11 bases between. CDR3: CASSFGGRDGYTF. The CDR3 DNA is TGCGCCAGCAGCTTTGGGGGGCGCGATGGCTACACCTTC.

CDR3 sequence reads: CASSPPLAGGNTQYF. CDR3 coding DNA: TGTGCCAGCTCACCTCCACTAGCAGGGGGAAATACGCAGTATTTT. The V and J genes are TRBV18 and TRBJ2-3, with D perhaps TRBD1 (7 bases). The CDR3 totals 15 residues. The germline V gene encodes CDR1 KGHSH and CDR2 LQKENI. Trimming stripped 3 bases from V and 7 bases from J, with 17 bases between. The whole variable domain, remainder taken from reference TRBV18 and TRBJ2-3, is NAGVMQNPRHLVRRRGQEARLRCSPMKGHSHVYWYRQLPEEGLKFMVYLQKENIIDESGMPKERFSAEFPKEGPSILRIQQVVRGDSAAYFCASSPPLAGGNTQYFGPGTRLTVL.

The chain carries TRBV5-1 and TRBJ1-1; tentatively, D is TRBD1 (5 bases). The germline V and J ends were trimmed by 4 bases and 5 bases, with 12 bases remaining between them. This CDR3 has 13 residues. Per the germline V gene, CDR1 is SGHRS and CDR2 is YFSETQ. The chain's CDR3 is CASSPGMETEAFF. In nucleotides, the CDR3 is TGCGCCAGCAGCCCAGGGATGGAAACTGAAGCTTTCTTT. Combining the CDR3 with reference TRBV5-1 and TRBJ1-1 gives the whole variable domain KAGVTQTPRYLIKTRGQQVTLSCSPISGHRSVSWYQQTPGQGLQFLFEYFSETQRNKGNFPGRFSGRQFSNSRSEMNVSTLELGDSALYLCASSPGMETEAFFGQGTRLTVV.

This clonotype was observed a few times. The J gene is TRBJ1-2, the V gene TRBV3-1; no reliable D call. V lost 2 bases and J lost 4, with 11 bases in between. This CDR3 is built from 14 residues. Germline values: CDR1 LGHDT, CDR2 YNNKEL (reference sequence). This CDR3 is CASSQTTRGYGYTF. DNA of the CDR3: TGTGCCAGCAGCCAAACGACCCGGGGCTATGGCTACACCTTC.

This clonotype occurred a few times. This chain uses TRBV4-2 with TRBJ1-1; maybe TRBD1 (6 bases). The CDR3 runs 13 residues. Trimming removed 7 bases from V and 0 bases from J, with 9 bases in between. CDR1 and CDR2 (germline): LGHNA, YNFKEQ. CDR3 in amino acids: CASTQGLNTEAFF. The DNA for the CDR3 is TGTGCCAGCACCCAGGGGCTGAACACTGAAGCTTTCTTT.

The genes are TRBV3-1 and TRBJ2-3; D gene ambiguous. Germline assignment: CDR1 LGHDT and CDR2 YNNKEL (reference sequence). The CDR3 runs 15 residues. The ends were cut back, 0 bases at V and 0 bases at J, with 7 bases in the middle. The CDR3 DNA reads as TGTGCCAGCAGCCAAGAACCAGCTAGCACAGATACGCAGTATTTT. Its translation is CASSQEPASTDTQYF.

The chain employs TRBV7-2 and TRBJ2-2; 8 bases agree with TRBD2. The CDR3 loop spans 17 amino acids. In germline, CDR1 is SGHTA, CDR2 FQGNSA. After removal of 3 bases from V and 0 bases from J, the junction contained 6 bases not matched to a gene. CDR3 sequence (DNA): TGTGCCAGCAGCTTCCAGGCGGGAGGACCGAACACCGGGGAGCTGTTTTTT. This sequence encodes CASSFQAGGPNTGELFF.

This clonotype has only a few counts. The gene calls are TRBV7-2 and TRBJ2-3; D uncertain. Trimming took 5 bases from V and 2 from J, leaving 8 bases between them. The CDR3 spans 13 residues. Germline V gene sequence: CDR1 SGHTA, CDR2 FQGNSA. The CDR3 coding sequence is TGTGCCAGCAGCCACAGTCCCACAGATACGCAGTATTTT. Translated: CASSHSPTDTQYF.

This clonotype was seen a few times. The chain employs TRBV6-1 and TRBJ2-2; 14 bases are shared with TRBD2. The CDR3 totals 15 residues. In germline, CDR1 is MNHNS, CDR2 SASEGT. V shed 6 bases and J 6 bases; nucleotides not matched to a gene: 3. In DNA form, the CDR3 reads TGTGCCAGCAGCGAGGGACTAGCGGGAGCCGGGGAGCTGTTTTTT. It yields the protein CASSEGLAGAGELFF.

There are a few counts of this clonotype. This chain joins TRBV11-2 and TRBJ1-4; no firm D call. CDR3 length: 13 amino acids. Germline V gene lookup returns CDR1 SGHAT and CDR2 FQNNGV. Trimming removed 5 bases at V and 3 bases at J, with 7 bases between. The CDR3 is CASSPGPNEKLFF. The CDR3 region has the DNA TGTGCCAGCAGCCCCGGTCCTAATGAAAAACTGTTTTTT.

This chain joins TRBV29-1 and TRBJ2-3; possible D gene TRBD2, 5 bases. CDR3 size: 13 residues. Looked up from germline, CDR1 is SQVTM and CDR2 is ANQGSEA. Trimming took off 6 bases at V and 3 bases at J, with 13 bases between the two ends. The CDR3 DNA reads TGCAGCGTCCCCGGGGAAAGGACAGATACGCAGTATTTT. Its protein product is CSVPGERTDTQYF.

This clonotype showed up many times. This chain links TRBV12-3 or TRBV12-4 with TRBJ1-6, with D possibly being TRBD1 (5 bases). V gave up 4 bases and J gave up 11 bases, with 9 bases separating them. This CDR3 contains 12 residues. The DNA for the CDR3 is TGTGCCAGCAGTTGGTTGGGGGCACCCCTCCACTTT. The encoded protein is CASSWLGAPLHF.

The CDR3 nucleotides are TGTGCCAGCACCACAGGGAATAGCAATCAGCCCCAGCATTTT. It is translated as CASTTGNSNQPQHF. This chain joins TRBV2 and TRBJ1-5; a weak D match, TRBD1 (6 bases). The V end was cut by 7 bases, the J end by 0 bases, with 10 bases between. From germline, CDR1 is SNHLY and CDR2 FYNNEI. The CDR3 runs 14 residues.

Only a few counts were recorded for this clonotype. V is TRBV2 and J is TRBJ1-5; a weak D match, TRBD1 (5 bases). This CDR3 contains 13 residues. The V end lost 3 bases, the J end lost 6 bases, and 9 bases lay between the germline ends. CDR1 and CDR2 (germline): SNHLY, FYNNEI. The CDR3 DNA reads TGTGCCAGCAGTGACGAGGGGATTCAGCCCCAGCATTTT. This sequence encodes CASSDEGIQPQHF.